This entry describes one T cell receptor beta chain. Antigen unknown. The sample is drawn from a study of T-cell memory formation after mild COVID-19. As for the study in general: Most TCR clusters belonged to a single donor. Whole-study results and caveats: Second-wave clones reaching peak frequency on day 37 lacked confirmed SARS-CoV-2 specificity.

Germline values: CDR1 LNHDA, CDR2 SQIVND (reference sequence). The CDR3 extends over 15 amino acids. The ends were cut back, 3 bases at V and 0 bases at J, with 12 bases in the middle. TCRdb re-analysed the 5' RACE reads in MiXCR, keeping a single row per CDR3 protein. The table lists fewer than 700,000 distinct CDR3 sequences, 15% to 20% of them singletons. This clonotype was obtained from an adult woman who had mild COVID-19 (a few samples of this study predate the infection). Cell type and time point are not known. Input material: PBMCs or a T cell subset sorted from them (not recorded which). V is TRBV19 and J is TRBJ2-7; D is uncertain. Here the CDR3 DNA reads TGTGCCAGTAGTATCGGCGGATTGTTCTCCTACGAGCAGTACTTC. Protein sequence: CASSIGGLFSYEQYF.